This entry features one T cell receptor beta chain sequence. The antigen is unknown. There are 13 residues in the CDR3. The germline V gene has CDR1 SEHNR and CDR2 FQNEAQ (reference sequence). V was shortened by 5 bases and J by 3 bases, with 11 bases between the two germline ends. The sample belongs to a study of cytomegalovirus exposure and HLA in healthy donors. Regarding the study as a whole: Associated with HLA alleles at 0.05 false discovery rate in a later analysis were about 17,000 TCR beta sequences.

13 Jbeta primers and 60 Vbeta primers were used for the PCR. The method was immunoSEQ multiplex PCR; TCRdb's version includes in-frame clones alone and lacks a portion of them. The profile shows about 94,000 clones, approximately 80% of them singletons. Sequenced sample: PBMCs. This chain connects TRBV7-9 to TRBJ2-7, with D perhaps matching TRBD1 (5 bases). The TCR comes from a man aged 25-40 years in good health and CMV-seronegative. CDR3 in amino acids: CASSPQGDYEQYF. The CDR3 DNA follows: TGTGCCAGCAGCCCCCAGGGTGACTACGAGCAGTACTTC.